These 13 T cell receptor beta chains share one sample of origin, sequenced in a study of early T cells in non-severe SARS-CoV-2 infection. A single record per CDR3 protein comes from TCRdb applying MiXCR to the 5' RACE reads. Of 25,000 to 35,000 distinct CDR3 sequences in the sample, approximately 6.4% are singletons; the top ten hold 30% to 35%. Sequenced here: whole blood, sampled at baseline. The origin of the receptors is an adult who was a healthcare worker with PCR-confirmed SARS-CoV-2 infection or an uninfected control (not recorded which).

This clonotype was counted ten times or more. The rearrangement joins TRBV7-9 to TRBJ2-2; D gene uncertain. The CDR3 contains 15 residues. The germline gives CDR1 SEHNR, CDR2 FQNEAQ (reference sequence). Trimming removed 7 bases at V and 0 bases at J, with 12 bases between. The CDR3 loop is CASIGENANTGELFF. CDR3 in DNA: TGTGCCAGCATCGGCGAGAACGCGAACACCGGGGAGCTGTTTTTT.

This clonotype came up many times. The chain's CDR3 is CASSDPSGLAGARYNEQFF. The CDR3, as DNA: TGTGCCAGCAGCGACCCTTCCGGACTAGCGGGGGCCCGATACAATGAGCAGTTCTTC. The V gene is TRBV7-2, the J gene TRBJ2-1; 13 bases agree with TRBD2. The length of the CDR3 is 19 residues. Germline values: CDR1 SGHTA, CDR2 FQGNSA. Trimming removed 5 bases from V and 4 bases from J; junction bases left unmatched: 14.

This clonotype was found a few times. The chain has TRBV28 and TRBJ1-5; tentative D call: TRBD1 (6 bases). Germline V CDR1 and CDR2: MDHEN, SYDVKM. The CDR3 runs 15 residues. Trimming shortened V by 1 base and J by 5 bases, and 12 bases separated the two germline ends. CDR3 protein: CASSLFRNRDQPQHF. The CDR3 DNA reads as TGTGCCAGCAGTTTATTCCGGAACAGGGATCAGCCCCAGCATTTT.

This chain links TRBV11-2 with TRBJ2-7; TRBD1 might be the D (6 bases). The germline V gene encodes CDR1 SGHAT and CDR2 FQNNGV. The CDR3 runs 16 residues. Trimming shortened V by 1 base and J by 0 bases, and 13 bases separated the two germline ends. The CDR3 DNA reads TGTGCCAGCAGCTTAGGTCCAGGGGCGGTCTCCTACGAGCAGTACTTC. As protein: CASSLGPGAVSYEQYF.

This clonotype has a handful of counts. The V gene is TRBV11-2, the J gene TRBJ2-3; 7 nucleotides align to TRBD2. With V trimmed by 5 bases and J by 3 bases, 11 bases remained unmatched. This CDR3 contains 16 residues. Germline-derived CDR1 and CDR2 are SGHAT and FQNNGV. CDR3 protein: CASSGTWRESTDTQYF. The CDR3 DNA is TGTGCCAGCAGCGGGACGTGGCGGGAGAGTACAGATACGCAGTATTTT. The full variable domain, its missing parts supplied by reference TRBV11-2 and TRBJ2-3, is EAGVAQSPRYKIIEKRQSVAFWCNPISGHATLYWYQQILGQGPKLLIQFQNNGVVDDSQLPKDRFSAERLKGVDSTLKIQPAKLEDSAVYLCASSGTWRESTDTQYFGPGTRLTVL.

This clonotype showed up many times. The V gene is TRBV3-1, the J gene TRBJ2-7; 11 positions agree with TRBD1. CDR1 is LGHDT, CDR2 YNNKEL, per germline (reference sequence). The CDR3 is 15 amino acids. The junction had 5 bases not matched to a gene; V was cut back by 4 bases and J by 3 bases. CDR3 sequence (DNA): TGTGCCAGCAGCCCGAGGGACAGGGGGAGCTACGAGCAGTACTTC. It encodes CASSPRDRGSYEQYF.

This clonotype was seen ten or more times. The chain joins TRBV7-2 to TRBJ1-1; 8 bases align to TRBD1. Germline CDR1 and CDR2: SGHTA and FQGNSA. V dropped 5 bases and J dropped 0; count of bases not matched to a gene: 5. CDR3 length: 15 residues. CDR3 protein: CASSPLQGVNTEAFF. CDR3 coding DNA: TGTGCCAGCAGCCCCCTACAGGGGGTGAACACTGAAGCTTTCTTT.

This clonotype has at least ten counts. This chain uses TRBV4-3 with TRBJ2-1; tentatively, D is TRBD1 (5 bases). This CDR3 comprises 15 residues. Between the trimmed V and J ends, which lost 0 bases and 8 bases, there was a span of 14 bases. Germline CDR1 LGHNA, CDR2 YSLEER. The CDR3 coding sequence is TGCGCCAGCAGCCAAGATAGTGGCTTCAGGGATGAGCAGTTCTTC. Encoded protein: CASSQDSGFRDEQFF.

This clonotype was recorded many times. The chain carries TRBV12-3 or TRBV12-4 and TRBJ1-5; D might be TRBD1 (5 bases). The CDR3 consists of 16 residues. V shed 1 base and J shed 0 bases, with 10 bases lying between them. In nucleotides, the CDR3 is TGTGCCAGCAGTTTAGGAACAGGTTATAGCAATCAGCCCCAGCATTTT. Translated: CASSLGTGYSNQPQHF.

In its sample, this clonotype was seen many times. The chain links TRBV6-2 or TRBV6-3 to TRBJ1-5; D remains ambiguous. There are 13 residues in the CDR3. Trimming left V 7 bases short and J 3 bases short, with 10 bases between. The germline V gene has CDR1 MNHEY and CDR2 SVGEGT. The CDR3 protein is CASTVSANQPQHF. The CDR3 bases are TGTGCCAGCACAGTTTCGGCCAATCAGCCCCAGCATTTT.

This clonotype showed up many times. The chain combines TRBV12-3 or TRBV12-4 with TRBJ1-1; 7 positions agree with TRBD1. This CDR3 has 14 residues. The V and J ends lost 7 bases and 2 bases, in that order; junction bases with no gene match: 7. CDR3 in amino acids: CASTTGTANTEAFF. The CDR3 DNA follows: TGTGCCAGCACGACCGGGACAGCTAACACTGAAGCTTTCTTT.

This clonotype occurred many times. This chain links TRBV7-9 with TRBJ2-7, with D possibly matching TRBD2 (5 bases). Germline V gives CDR1 SEHNR, CDR2 FQNEAQ (reference sequence). V lost 5 bases and J 4 bases, leaving 18 bases between the germline ends. The CDR3 has 15 residues. Here the CDR3 DNA reads TGTGCCAGCAGCCTCAGTCGATTCGGACTTTACGAGCAGTACTTC. Protein product: CASSLSRFGLYEQYF.

This clonotype has only a few counts. The rearrangement links TRBV27 to TRBJ1-6, with TRBD1 matching over 9 bases. The germline V gene encodes CDR1 MNHEY and CDR2 SMNVEV (reference sequence). V shed 7 bases and J 8 bases; nucleotides not matched to a gene: 15. This CDR3 contains 17 residues. This CDR3 reads CASTQRVGTGIYSPLHF. The CDR3 DNA reads TGTGCCAGCACCCAAAGAGTGGGGACAGGGATTTATTCACCCCTCCACTTT.